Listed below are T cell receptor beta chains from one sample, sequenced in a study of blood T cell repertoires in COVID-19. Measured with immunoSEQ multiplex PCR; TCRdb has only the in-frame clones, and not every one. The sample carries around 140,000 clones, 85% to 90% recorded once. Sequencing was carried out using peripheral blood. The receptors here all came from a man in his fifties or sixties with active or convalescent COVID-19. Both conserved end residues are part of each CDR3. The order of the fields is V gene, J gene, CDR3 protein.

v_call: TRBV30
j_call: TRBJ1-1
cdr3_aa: CAWRGGGVAGTEAFF

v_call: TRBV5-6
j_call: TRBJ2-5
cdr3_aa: CASSSVRGGGIQETQYF

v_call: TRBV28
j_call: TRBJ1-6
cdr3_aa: CASRPTGTGKQLTPRSYNSPLHF

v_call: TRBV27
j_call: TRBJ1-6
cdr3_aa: CASSEGQYSNLNSPLHF

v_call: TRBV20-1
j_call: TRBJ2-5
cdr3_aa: CSASGLVRMAGETQYF

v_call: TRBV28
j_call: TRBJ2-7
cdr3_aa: CASSLSGTGGGEQYF

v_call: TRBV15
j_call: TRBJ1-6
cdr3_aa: CATSIRDRLMNSPLHF

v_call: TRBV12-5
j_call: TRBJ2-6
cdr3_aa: CASGLFFRDTQSSGANVLTF

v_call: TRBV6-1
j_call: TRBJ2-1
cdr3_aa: CASSEQVNEQFF

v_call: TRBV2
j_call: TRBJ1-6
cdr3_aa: CASSTDYNSPLHF

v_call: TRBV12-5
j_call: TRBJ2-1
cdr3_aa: CASRAQGLRSSYNEQFF

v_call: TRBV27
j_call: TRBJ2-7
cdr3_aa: CASSPKGTGVYEQYF

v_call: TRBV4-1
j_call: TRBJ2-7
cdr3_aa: CASSQTPGQGFGEQYF

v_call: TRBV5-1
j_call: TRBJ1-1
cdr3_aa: CASSSAGGNTEAFF

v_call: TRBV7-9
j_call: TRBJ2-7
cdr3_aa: CASSSATGRGEQYF

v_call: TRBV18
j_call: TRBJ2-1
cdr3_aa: CASSPLGQRYNEQFF

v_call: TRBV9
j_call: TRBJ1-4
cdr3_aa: CASSVVTGGNEKLFF

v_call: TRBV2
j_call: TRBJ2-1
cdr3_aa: CASSLQGMGYNEQFF

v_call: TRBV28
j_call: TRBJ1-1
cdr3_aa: CASSPPTGMNTEAFF

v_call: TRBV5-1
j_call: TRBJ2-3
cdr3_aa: CASSKDGTEADTQYF

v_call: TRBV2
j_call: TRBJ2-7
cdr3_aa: CASSWDRATEQYF

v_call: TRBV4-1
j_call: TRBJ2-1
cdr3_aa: CASSQESRAGGIGEQFF

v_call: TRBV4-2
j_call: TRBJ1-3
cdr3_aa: CASSQGARAGTGNTIYF

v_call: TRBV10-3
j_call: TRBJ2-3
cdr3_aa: CAISEIRVQNDTQYF

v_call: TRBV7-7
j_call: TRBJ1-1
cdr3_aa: CASSPGDWTEAFF

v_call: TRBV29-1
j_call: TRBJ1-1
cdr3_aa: CSVETGANTEAFF

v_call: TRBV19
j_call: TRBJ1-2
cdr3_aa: CASSIGRDSYGYTF

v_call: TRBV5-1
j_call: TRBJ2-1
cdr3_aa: CASRLAGGENEQFF

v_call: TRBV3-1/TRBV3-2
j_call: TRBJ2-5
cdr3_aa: CASSQTQGAETQYF

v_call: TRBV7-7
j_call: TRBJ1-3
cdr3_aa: CASSRTKGAGLSGNTIYF

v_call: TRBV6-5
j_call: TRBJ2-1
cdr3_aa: CASQSRDRGANEQFF

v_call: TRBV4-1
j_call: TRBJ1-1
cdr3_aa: CASSQARGNTEAFF

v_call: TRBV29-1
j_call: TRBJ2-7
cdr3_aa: CSVTPGTGSYEQYF

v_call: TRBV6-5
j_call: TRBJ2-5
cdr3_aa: CASSSGTPQETQYF

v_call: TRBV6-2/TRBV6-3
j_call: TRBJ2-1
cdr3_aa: CASSWSGYNEQFF

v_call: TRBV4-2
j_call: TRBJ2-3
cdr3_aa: CASSQETLADTQYF

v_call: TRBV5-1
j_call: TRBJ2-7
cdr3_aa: CASQRDSYEQYF

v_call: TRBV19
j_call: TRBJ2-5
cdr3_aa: CASSPGGLAGETQYF

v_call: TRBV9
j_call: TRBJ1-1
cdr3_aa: CASSAIRQDPMNTEAFF

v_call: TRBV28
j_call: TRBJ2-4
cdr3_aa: CASSSPGQGEKYF

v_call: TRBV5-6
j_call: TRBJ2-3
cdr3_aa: CASSRSGIDTQYF

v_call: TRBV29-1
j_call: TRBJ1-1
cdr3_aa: CSPSRVLNTEAFF

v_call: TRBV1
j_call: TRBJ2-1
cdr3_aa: CTSSQPREWDEQFF

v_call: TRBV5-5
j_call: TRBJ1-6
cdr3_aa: CASSLGSGSRSPLHF

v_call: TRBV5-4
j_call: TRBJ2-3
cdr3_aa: CASSRRLAGVDTQYF

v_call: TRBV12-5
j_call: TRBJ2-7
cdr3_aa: CASGLMTGFEQYF

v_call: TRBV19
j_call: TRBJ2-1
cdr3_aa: CASSISAGGQGEQFF

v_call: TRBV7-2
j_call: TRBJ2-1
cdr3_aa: CASSRTAGPPAGDEQFF

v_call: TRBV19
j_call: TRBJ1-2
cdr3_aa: CASSTRQGARGYTF